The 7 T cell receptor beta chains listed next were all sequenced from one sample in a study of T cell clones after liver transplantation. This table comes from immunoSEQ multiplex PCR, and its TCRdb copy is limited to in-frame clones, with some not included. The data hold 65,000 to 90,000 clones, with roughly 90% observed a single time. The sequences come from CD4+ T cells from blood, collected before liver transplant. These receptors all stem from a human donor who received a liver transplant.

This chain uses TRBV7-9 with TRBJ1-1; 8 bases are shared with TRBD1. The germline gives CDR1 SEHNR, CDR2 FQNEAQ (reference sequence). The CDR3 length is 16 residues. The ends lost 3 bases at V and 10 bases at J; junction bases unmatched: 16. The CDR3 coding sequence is TGTGCCAGCAGCTTTCCGACTCGAACAGGGGGGAGAGGAGCTTTCTTT. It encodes CASSFPTRTGGRGAFF.

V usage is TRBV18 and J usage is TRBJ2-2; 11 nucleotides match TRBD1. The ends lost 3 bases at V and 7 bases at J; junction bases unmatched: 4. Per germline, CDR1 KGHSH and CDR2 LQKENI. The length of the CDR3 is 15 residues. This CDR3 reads CASSPGQGASGELFF. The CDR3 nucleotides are TGTGCCAGCTCACCCGGACAGGGGGCAAGCGGGGAGCTGTTTTTT.

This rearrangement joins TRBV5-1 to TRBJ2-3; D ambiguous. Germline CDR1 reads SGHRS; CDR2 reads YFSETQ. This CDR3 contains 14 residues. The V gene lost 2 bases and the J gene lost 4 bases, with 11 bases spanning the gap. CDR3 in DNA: TGCGCCAGCAGCTTTGGGCCTGCCCCAGATACGCAGTATTTT. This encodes CASSFGPAPDTQYF.

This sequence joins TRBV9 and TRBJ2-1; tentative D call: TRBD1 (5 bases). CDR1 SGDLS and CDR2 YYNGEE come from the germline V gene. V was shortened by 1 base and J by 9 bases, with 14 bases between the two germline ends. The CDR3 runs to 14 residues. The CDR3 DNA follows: TGTGCCAGCAGCGTATCGTCGGGCCAGGGTGAGCAGTTCTTC. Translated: CASSVSSGQGEQFF.

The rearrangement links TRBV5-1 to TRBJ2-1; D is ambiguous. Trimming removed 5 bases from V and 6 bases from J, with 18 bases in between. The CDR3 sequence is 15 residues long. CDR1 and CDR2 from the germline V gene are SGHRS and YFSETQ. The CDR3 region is CASRDGTTYANEQFF. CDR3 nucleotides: TGCGCCAGCAGGGATGGTACTACCTACGCCAATGAGCAGTTCTTC.

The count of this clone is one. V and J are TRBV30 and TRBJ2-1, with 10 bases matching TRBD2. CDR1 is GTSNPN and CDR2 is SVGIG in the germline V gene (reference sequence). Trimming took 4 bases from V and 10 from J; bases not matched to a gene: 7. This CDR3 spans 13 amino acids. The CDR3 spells CAWKIAGGGEQFF. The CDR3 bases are TGTGCCTGGAAGATAGCGGGAGGAGGAGAGCAGTTCTTC.

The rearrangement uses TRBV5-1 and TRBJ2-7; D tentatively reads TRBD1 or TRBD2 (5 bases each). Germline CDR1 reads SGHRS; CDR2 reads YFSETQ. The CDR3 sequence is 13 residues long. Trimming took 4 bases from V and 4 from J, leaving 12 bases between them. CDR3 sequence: CASSRDQGYEQYF. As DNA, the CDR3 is TGCGCCAGCAGCCGGGACCAGGGATACGAGCAGTACTTC.